This T cell receptor beta chain was found in a study of T cell repertoires in cytomegalovirus infection. General observations from the study: Predominance within the ex vivo response was attributable to HLA-C-restricted CMV-specific TCR beta clonotypes.

MiXCR was run by TCRdb on the reads, yielding one entry per CDR3 protein. The profile covers fewer than 350,000 distinct CDR3 sequences, with more than 8% appearing a single time and about 4.5% taken by the ten largest. CDR1 is SGHTA, CDR2 FQGNSA, per germline. The ends were cut back, 2 bases at V and 4 bases at J, with 11 bases in the middle. The CDR3 is 14 residues long. A few counts support this clonotype. Its antigen is undetermined. Specimen: PBMCs. The clonotype comes from a human donor in good health (CMV status not recorded). Some clones in this sample may be carry-over from other donors' samples. The gene calls are TRBV7-2 and TRBJ1-1; no clear D gene. CDR3 in DNA: TGTGCCAGCAGCTTACTGGGAAGAGGCACTGAAGCTTTCTTT. Its translation: CASSLLGRGTEAFF.